This T cell receptor (beta chain) was obtained from a study of T cells in Graves' hyperthyroidism and ophthalmopathy. Amplification targeted TCR beta CDR3 regions from RNA transcripts. The HTBI primer set was used in a first-round RT-PCR of the TCR CDR3. A single record per CDR3 protein comes from TCRdb applying MiXCR to the multiplex PCR reads. The data contain fewer than 850,000 distinct CDR3 sequences, 15% to 20% of them seen just once; the ten biggest clones take up roughly 15%. General observations from the study: Ophthalmopathy and stable hyperthyroidism were separated by a 13 V-J model. Appearing also in blood were most of the thyroid clonotypes expanded above 0.001.

Newly diagnosed patients aged 18 to 65 had hyperthyroidism of under 2 months' duration. This clonotype showed up many times. Its antigen is undetermined. Sequencing was carried out using blood. The receptor's source is a man aged 50 or older with Graves' hyperthyroidism.

Here the CDR3 DNA reads TGTGCCAGCAGTGAGGGGACAGGGCGTAGCAATCAGCCCCAGCATTTT. This codes for CASSEGTGRSNQPQHF. V and J are TRBV2 and TRBJ1-5, with 9 bases lining up with TRBD1. V shed 3 bases and J 0 bases; nucleotides not matched to a gene: 3. Germline CDR1 SNHLY, CDR2 FYNNEI. The CDR3 has 16 residues.